The clone carrying this T cell receptor beta chain was detected ten times or more. At one of its ends the junction is not consistent with the germline gene, which may arise from a read error. Germline CDR1 is MGHRA and CDR2 is YSYEKL. This CDR3 spans 15 amino acids. Indicated time point: newly diagnosed GD, antithyroid drugs for less than 3 months. The authors made the TCR library using RNA they extracted from PBMCs. These data are taken from a study of regulatory T cells in long-lasting Graves disease. Building the TCR beta libraries relied on iRepertoire HTBI primers, and CDR3 regions underwent Arm-PCR. In the authors' workflow: Looking across samples, the authors found 55 to 70 TRBV and 14 TRBJ segments. MiXCR, run by TCRdb on the multiplex PCR reads, gives a single entry per CDR3 protein. The V and J calls, along with clone size, are taken from TCRdb and not from the paper's own processing. Of some 450,000 distinct CDR3 sequences in the sample, less than 20% are singletons; the top ten hold approximately 11%.

The same data also contributed to another study, on T cells in Graves' hyperthyroidism and ophthalmopathy. From that study: Patients with uncontrolled infections, other autoimmune diseases, pregnancy or lactation were excluded. A model of 13 V-J features distinguished ophthalmopathy from stable hyperthyroidism.

Sample: peripheral blood mononuclear cells (PBMCs), taken at new diagnosis, from a patient treated with antithyroid drugs. This clonotype was obtained from a woman aged 25 to 39 with Graves disease. The chain employs TRBV4-1 and TRBJ1-1, with D possibly being TRBD1 (5 bases). CDR3 sequence (DNA): TGTGCCAGCAGCCAACCGGGACGGAAGAACACTGAAGCTTTCTTT. Protein product: CASSQPGRKNTEAFF.